The 30 T cell receptor beta chains below come from one sample, sequenced in a study of T cell responses to AZD1222 COVID-19 vaccine. Using immunoSEQ multiplex PCR, the repertoire was profiled, and TCRdb retains in-frame clones only, with some absent. The sample includes roughly 70,000 clones, roughly 82% of them seen just once. The sequencing here drew on peripheral blood, taken on day 0 of AZD1222 vaccination. These TCRs come from an adult in good health.

By share, this clone counts as medium-sized. The CDR3 region has the DNA TGTGCCAGCAGTTCACCAAGGGGCGGGAACACTGAAGCTTTCTTT. Translated: CASSSPRGGNTEAFF. The rearrangement links TRBV28 to TRBJ1-1; tentative D call: TRBD1 (5 bases). CDR1 is MDHEN and CDR2 is SYDVKM in the germline V gene. The ends were cut back, 4 bases at V and 1 base at J, with 13 bases in the middle. CDR3 size: 15 residues.

The rearrangement links TRBV2 to TRBJ2-7; TRBD1 aligns across 8 bases. CDR3 length: 14 residues. In germline, CDR1 is SNHLY, CDR2 FYNNEI. V dropped 6 bases and J dropped 3; count of bases not matched to a gene: 7. The chain's CDR3 is CASRPGTGNYEQYF. The CDR3 DNA reads as TGTGCCAGCAGGCCCGGGACAGGAAACTACGAGCAGTACTTC. Supplemented by reference TRBV2 and TRBJ2-7, the full variable domain reads EPEVTQTPSHQVTQMGQEVILRCVPISNHLYFYWYRQILGQKVEFLVSFYNNEISEKSEIFDDQFSVERPDGSNFTLKIRSTKLEDSAMYFCASRPGTGNYEQYFGPGTRLTVT.

The chain has TRBV3-1 (or the pseudogene TRBV3-2) and TRBJ1-2; D gene uncertain. Trimming stripped 0 bases from V and 7 bases from J, with 12 bases between. Germline V gene lookup returns CDR1 LGHDT and CDR2 YNNKEL (reference sequence). CDR3 length: 14 residues. The CDR3 DNA follows: TGTGCCAGCAGCCAAGATCAGGTCTCTGGTGGCTACACCTTC. This encodes CASSQDQVSGGYTF.

This chain joins TRBV2 and TRBJ2-7; 7 bases map to TRBD2. Germline values: CDR1 SNHLY, CDR2 FYNNEI. This CDR3 spans 14 amino acids. J gave up 6 bases and V 4 bases, and 9 bases lay outside the gene matches. The CDR3 region has the DNA TGTGCCAGCAGTGCGGGAGGCACCTCCCGCGAGCAGTACTTC. Encoded protein: CASSAGGTSREQYF.

The rearrangement links TRBV7-9 to TRBJ2-1, with TRBD1 identical over 8 bases. The trim removed 6 bases at V and 10 bases at J, leaving 8 bases unmatched. Germline assignment: CDR1 SEHNR and CDR2 FQNEAQ (reference sequence). CDR3 length: 13 amino acids. The CDR3 DNA follows: TGTGCCAGCAGGTCGGACAGGGCACGGGAGCAGTTCTTC. Translated, it gives CASRSDRAREQFF.

The rearrangement links TRBV30 to TRBJ1-5, with TRBD1 as a possible D gene (5 bases). Germline V lookup: CDR1 GTSNPN, CDR2 SVGIG (reference sequence). V was trimmed by 4 bases and J by 7 bases, leaving 14 bases between them. The CDR3 extends over 13 amino acids. The CDR3 region is CAWTRGFGQPQHF. DNA for the CDR3: TGTGCCTGGACCCGGGGGTTCGGGCAGCCCCAGCATTTT.

This CDR3 reads CASSLTRGRNNQPQHF. In nucleotides, the CDR3 is TGTGCCAGCAGTTTAACGAGGGGAAGGAACAATCAGCCCCAGCATTTT. This sequence joins TRBV27 and TRBJ1-5, with a weak D call TRBD1 (5 bases). The V gene's germline CDR1 is MNHEY and CDR2 SMNVEV (reference sequence). CDR3 length: 16 amino acids. V was clipped by 2 bases and J by 3 bases, with 14 bases between them.

The rearrangement joins TRBV18 to TRBJ1-4, with TRBD1 as a possible D gene (6 bases). V was shortened by 4 bases and J by 7 bases, with 16 bases between the two germline ends. The CDR3 runs 15 residues. Per germline, CDR1 KGHSH and CDR2 LQKENI. The CDR3 region is CASSLHGGRGEKLFF. For the CDR3, the DNA is TGTGCCAGCTCACTTCACGGGGGCCGCGGTGAAAAACTGTTTTTT.

The chain uses TRBV11-2 and TRBJ2-7; perhaps D is TRBD1 or TRBD2 (6 bases each). The germline V and J ends were trimmed by 5 bases and 3 bases, with 20 bases remaining between them. The CDR3 contains 16 residues. Germline V lookup: CDR1 SGHAT, CDR2 FQNNGV. As DNA, the CDR3 is TGTGCCAGCAGCATCTCCGGGGGCCCACTGAACTACGAGCAGTACTTC. It codes for CASSISGGPLNYEQYF. The whole variable domain, filled in from reference TRBV11-2 and TRBJ2-7, reads EAGVAQSPRYKIIEKRQSVAFWCNPISGHATLYWYQQILGQGPKLLIQFQNNGVVDDSQLPKDRFSAERLKGVDSTLKIQPAKLEDSAVYLCASSISGGPLNYEQYFGPGTRLTVT.

The V call is TRBV5-5, the J call TRBJ1-1; TRBD1 aligns across 9 bases. There are 13 residues in the CDR3. Germline trimming cut 4 bases from V and 5 bases from J; bases unmatched to any gene: 3. Germline CDR1 reads SGHKS; CDR2 reads YYEKEE (reference sequence). The CDR3 nucleotides are TGTGCCAGCAGCACCGGGACAGGGACTGAAGCTTTCTTT. Encoded protein: CASSTGTGTEAFF.

This chain connects TRBV6-6 to TRBJ2-5; no definite D call. Trimming took 2 bases from V and 10 from J, leaving 8 bases between them. There are 11 residues in the CDR3. Germline CDR1 is MNHNY and CDR2 is SVGAGI (reference sequence). CDR3 protein: CASSYEVIQYF. Here the CDR3 DNA reads TGTGCCAGCAGTTACGAAGTGATCCAGTACTTC.

The CDR3 region is CASSRGGDQPQHF. The CDR3 region has the DNA TGTGCCAGCTCACGGGGAGGGGATCAGCCCCAGCATTTT. The rearrangement links TRBV18 to TRBJ1-5, with a possible D match to TRBD1 (5 bases). Trimming cost V 4 bases and J 5 bases, with 9 bases left between them. CDR1 KGHSH and CDR2 LQKENI come from the germline V gene. CDR3 size: 13 residues.

The CDR3 nucleotides are TGCGCCAGCAGCTTGGCGGGGGCTGATGAAAAACTGTTTTTT. Translated: CASSLAGADEKLFF. The chain employs TRBV5-1 and TRBJ1-4, with a tentative D call TRBD1 (6 bases). Trimming took 0 bases from V and 6 from J, leaving 9 bases between them. Germline V CDR1 and CDR2: SGHRS, YFSETQ. The CDR3 loop spans 14 amino acids. The full variable domain, completed using reference TRBV5-1 and TRBJ1-4, is KAGVTQTPRYLIKTRGQQVTLSCSPISGHRSVSWYQQTPGQGLQFLFEYFSETQRNKGNFPGRFSGRQFSNSRSEMNVSTLELGDSALYLCASSLAGADEKLFFGSGTQLSVL.

The chain recombines TRBV7-9 with TRBJ1-5, with D unclear. The CDR3 is made up of 16 amino acids. V lost 7 bases to trimming and J lost 2 bases, with 18 bases between them. Germline CDR1 and CDR2: SEHNR and FQNEAQ (reference sequence). The CDR3 nucleotides are TGTGCCAGCACCCCCACGGTAGGTGGGGGCAATCAGCCCCAGCATTTT. Protein product: CASTPTVGGGNQPQHF.

By sample share, this clone is medium-sized. The chain is built from TRBV15 and TRBJ1-2; a weak D match, TRBD1 (6 bases). CDR3 length: 14 amino acids. V shed 6 bases and J shed 4 bases, with 15 bases lying between them. CDR1 and CDR2 from the germline V gene are LNHNV and YYDKDF (reference sequence). Written as DNA, the CDR3 is TGTGCCACCAGGGAGGGGGGGGACCCCTATGGCTACACCTTC. Its translation: CATREGGDPYGYTF.

Only one count was recorded for this clone. V gene TRBV2 combines with J gene TRBJ2-3, with D perhaps matching TRBD2 (5 bases). CDR3 size: 14 residues. Trimming stripped 10 bases from V and 5 bases from J, with 19 bases between. Germline V CDR1 and CDR2: SNHLY, FYNNEI. The CDR3 region is CATYTGNFEDTQYF. The CDR3, as DNA: TGTGCCACCTACACGGGAAATTTTGAAGATACGCAGTATTTT. The whole variable domain, filled in from reference TRBV2 and TRBJ2-3, reads EPEVTQTPSHQVTQMGQEVILRCVPISNHLYFYWYRQILGQKVEFLVSFYNNEISEKSEIFDDQFSVERPDGSNFTLKIRSTKLEDSAMYFCATYTGNFEDTQYFGPGTRLTVL.

The V gene is TRBV27, the J gene TRBJ2-5; D may be TRBD2 (6 bases). This CDR3 contains 15 residues. Germline-derived CDR1 and CDR2 are MNHEY and SMNVEV (reference sequence). Trimming took 3 bases from V and 1 from J, leaving 12 bases between them. Here the CDR3 DNA reads TGTGCCAGCAGTTTTTTGAGGGGAGGCCAAGAGACCCAGTACTTC. Residues: CASSFLRGGQETQYF.

This chain uses TRBV5-6 with TRBJ2-1; D may be TRBD1 or TRBD2 (6 bases each). The germline V gene has CDR1 SGHDT and CDR2 YYEEEE. Trimming took 0 bases from V and 7 from J, leaving 11 bases between them. The CDR3 is 14 residues long. This CDR3 is CASSLDGGGNEQFF. CDR3 nucleotide sequence: TGTGCCAGCAGCTTGGATGGAGGGGGGAATGAGCAGTTCTTC.

This chain joins TRBV2 and TRBJ2-5; 8 positions match TRBD2. The CDR3 runs to 14 residues. Trimming took 10 bases from V and 2 from J; bases not matched to a gene: 9. Germline loops: CDR1 SNHLY, CDR2 FYNNEI. The CDR3 reads CATRARGAQETQYF. The CDR3 coding sequence is TGTGCCACCCGGGCGCGGGGGGCACAAGAGACCCAGTACTTC.

The CDR3 DNA reads TGTGCCAGCAGGGGACGCAGGGAGACCCAGTACTTC. Translation: CASRGRRETQYF. V and J are TRBV2 and TRBJ2-5; perhaps D is TRBD1 or TRBD2 (5 bases each). Trimming took 6 bases from V and 5 from J, leaving 10 bases between them. Germline V CDR1 and CDR2: SNHLY, FYNNEI. The CDR3 sequence is 12 residues long.

The chain uses TRBV6-5 and TRBJ2-7; no definite D call. V lost 0 bases and J 0 bases, leaving 6 bases between the germline ends. CDR3 length: 14 residues. In germline, CDR1 is MNHEY, CDR2 SVGAGI. CDR3 nucleotide sequence: TGTGCCAGCAGTTACTCGGGCAACTCCTACGAGCAGTACTTC. Residues: CASSYSGNSYEQYF.

CDR3 nucleotide sequence: TGTGCCAGCAGCTGGGTAGGGGACACCGGGGAGCTGTTTTTT. Protein sequence: CASSWVGDTGELFF. The gene calls are TRBV5-6 and TRBJ2-2; tentative D call: TRBD1 (5 bases). The CDR3 consists of 14 residues. Trimming cost V 3 bases and J 3 bases, with 9 bases left between them. Germline CDR1 reads SGHDT; CDR2 reads YYEEEE.

CDR3 region: CSVEAGGTSGNTIYF. The CDR3 DNA sequence: TGCAGCGTTGAAGCTGGAGGGACCTCTGGAAACACCATATATTTT. The chain is built from TRBV29-1 and TRBJ1-3; a possible D gene is TRBD1 (5 bases). The V end lost 1 base, the J end lost 0 bases, and 10 bases lay between the germline ends. Germline V CDR1 and CDR2: SQVTM, ANQGSEA. CDR3 length: 15 amino acids.

The V gene is TRBV6-1, the J gene TRBJ2-7; D call uncertain. The CDR3 loop spans 14 amino acids. Trimming removed 0 bases at V and 2 bases at J, with 8 bases between. CDR1 and CDR2 (germline): MNHNS, SASEGT. The CDR3 reads CASSEAYTPYEQYF. The CDR3 coding sequence is TGTGCCAGCAGTGAAGCGTACACCCCCTACGAGCAGTACTTC.

This chain links TRBV2 with TRBJ2-5, with 11 nucleotides matching TRBD1. Germline V gene sequence: CDR1 SNHLY, CDR2 FYNNEI. The CDR3 length is 14 residues. J lost 7 bases, V lost 7 bases, and 8 bases had no gene match. DNA of the CDR3: TGTGCCAGCACCCGTAGGACAGGGGGCGGGACCCAGTACTTC. Translated: CASTRRTGGGTQYF.

This chain links TRBV3-1 (or the pseudogene TRBV3-2) with TRBJ1-5; 7 bases are a match to TRBD1. Germline CDR1 is LGHDT and CDR2 is YNNKEL (reference sequence). The CDR3 totals 16 residues. V shed 4 bases and J 8 bases; nucleotides not matched to a gene: 14. The CDR3 DNA follows: TGTGCCAGCAGCCGAAGACAGGGACCTCCGGACGAGCCCCAGCATTTT. Protein: CASSRRQGPPDEPQHF.

This clone was recorded a few times. The chain has TRBV10-3 and TRBJ2-6; 7 bases fit TRBD1. J gave up 0 bases and V 2 bases, and 10 bases lay outside the gene matches. Germline CDR1 reads ENHRY; CDR2 reads SYGVKD. This CDR3 comprises 19 residues. CDR3 protein: CAISEPGQADFSGANVLTF. CDR3 coding DNA: TGTGCCATCAGTGAGCCAGGACAGGCCGATTTCTCTGGGGCCAACGTCCTGACTTTC.

The chain uses TRBV11-3 and TRBJ1-1; D may be TRBD1 (5 bases). The CDR3 is 13 residues long. Germline CDR1 and CDR2: SGHNT and YENEEA. Trimming shortened V by 7 bases and J by 0 bases, and 9 bases separated the two germline ends. The CDR3: CASTRDMNTEAFF. In nucleotides, the CDR3 is TGTGCCAGCACCAGGGATATGAACACTGAAGCTTTCTTT.

The chain is built from TRBV10-3 and TRBJ2-1; 8 bases map to TRBD1. The CDR3 contains 15 residues. CDR1 and CDR2 from the germline V gene are ENHRY and SYGVKD. The junction had 7 bases not matched to a gene; V was cut back by 5 bases and J by 4 bases. CDR3 residues: CAISTDREWYNEQFF. CDR3 nucleotides: TGTGCCATCAGTACGGACAGGGAATGGTACAATGAGCAGTTCTTC.

The chain joins TRBV11-3 to TRBJ2-5; tentative D call: TRBD2 (6 bases). CDR3 length: 15 amino acids. CDR1 SGHNT and CDR2 YENEEA come from the germline V gene. The V gene lost 1 base and the J gene lost 5 bases, with 14 bases spanning the gap. The CDR3 here is CASSLGGERQETQYF. The CDR3 region has the DNA TGTGCCAGCAGCTTAGGCGGGGAAAGGCAGGAGACCCAGTACTTC. Full variable domain (missing parts from reference TRBV11-3 and TRBJ2-5): EAGVVQSPRYKIIEKKQPVAFWCNPISGHNTLYWYLQNLGQGPELLIRYENEEAVDDSQLPKDRFSAERLKGVDSTLKIQPAELGDSAVYLCASSLGGERQETQYFGPGTRLLVL.